The source of this TCR beta chain is a study of cytomegalovirus exposure and HLA in healthy donors. General study results and limits: It was confirmed in vitro that three of the CMV-associated chains were specific for CMV antigens. A classifier reportedly called cytomegalovirus status with high sensitivity and specificity. While the bulk of TCR sequences proved rare, some public TCRs turned up in many donors. The authors listed 150 to 200 TCR beta chains as cytomegalovirus-associated.

The CDR3 consists of 14 residues. Trimming pared 4 bases from V and 2 bases from J, leaving 12 bases between. The germline V gene encodes CDR1 MDHEN and CDR2 SYDVKM. With respect to this clone: Its antigen is unknown.

Generated by immunoSEQ multiplex PCR, the TCRdb table keeps only in-frame clones and is missing some. The table has roughly 270,000 clones, 88% seen once. The sequencing input was PBMCs. The chain uses TRBV28 and TRBJ2-7, with D possibly TRBD2 on 6 matching bases. The TCR comes from a woman younger than 30 in good health and CMV-seronegative. The CDR3 reads CASSSKGTPYEQYF. The CDR3 nucleotides are TGTGCCAGCAGTTCAAAGGGGACTCCCTACGAGCAGTACTTC.